One T cell receptor beta chain is described in this entry. A few counts support this clonotype. Its antigen remains unidentified. Within one base of it there is no much larger clone, and no base qualities were kept. This sample is drawn from a study of T cell repertoires in cytomegalovirus infection (dated by TCRdb to between 2019 and 2020). Background on the whole study: The peptide stimulations were aimed at well-studied HLA-B-restricted epitopes as well as recently identified HLA-C-restricted CMV epitopes, whose presentation resists viral immunomodulation. Donor HLA type was relevant to the analysis, as public TCR beta signatures indicated carriage of CMV infection together with the matching HLA type.

The CDR3 covers 17 residues, taking in both the cysteine and the phenylalanine. Only the CDR3 portion is preserved as DNA: 51 bases, with reading frame beginning at the first base. CDR1 and CDR2, looked up from the germline V gene, are MGHRA and YSYEKL. V ends up 3 bases short and J 4 bases short, with an unmatched junction base count of 13. Sequencing was performed on an Illumina HiSeq 1500. The raw public data were reprocessed by TCRdb itself: fastp quality trimming at Q25, MiXCR clonotype calling, in-frame beta chains only. Entries are consolidated by CDR3 protein sequence, retaining the most common genes and DNA. The sample has roughly 100,000 distinct CDR3 sequences on record, roughly two fifths of them singletons. 74% of the sample goes to the ten largest clones. The sample's treatment or condition, from its label and the paper: in vitro stimulation with specific CMV peptide epitopes to enrich CMV-specific T cells.

The full study reports these points: Carriers of CMV infection plus the relevant HLA type were discriminated by the cumulative frequency of public TCR beta family members in the study cohort and in an independent 352-donor cohort. The ex vivo response was dominated by HLA-C-restricted CMV-specific TCR beta clonotypes, which also provided the single most frequent clonotype in two of eight donors.

Here the chain combines TRBV4-1 and TRBJ1-2, with 8 bases aligning to TRBD1. The sequence derives from a human donor in good health (CMV status not recorded). Some clones in this sample may be carry-over from other donors' samples. Here the sequenced sample was CD8+ T cells from cultured PBMCs, taken from culture after CMV antigen stimulation. The CDR3 protein: CASSQNRDRLDGYGYTF. The DNA sequence is given as TGCGCCAGCAGCCAGAACCGGGACAGGTTGGACGGCTATGGCTACACCTTC.